This T cell receptor beta chain is from a study of PD-1 blockade in mismatch repair-deficient tumors. Study overall: Patients had eleven to twelve mismatch repair-deficient cancer types, all previously treated and progressing. Study-level findings and limits: Rapid post-treatment expansion, then contraction, generally preceding radiologic response, marked tumor-resident clones.

Mismatch repair deficiency was confirmed in all patients, by PCR or immunohistochemistry. The TCR-sequenced patients were a few responders to pembrolizumab. Sequenced by immunoSEQ multiplex PCR; TCRdb stores in-frame clones only, minus some. The sample records more than 8,500 clones, 75% to 90% being singletons. Comments on this clone: Its specificity is not known.

This clonotype was sampled from an adult with mismatch repair-deficient cancer. Sample: PBMCs, taken 46 to 47 weeks after starting pembrolizumab.

CDR3 sequence reads: CASSGDRHGYTF. The CDR3 DNA follows: TGTGCCAGCTCAGGGGACAGGCATGGCTACACCTTC. The chain links TRBV18 to TRBJ1-2; the match to TRBD1 covers 8 bases. V lost 5 bases and J lost 6; bases outside the gene matches: 2. CDR1 KGHSH and CDR2 LQKENI come from the germline V gene. The CDR3 consists of 12 residues.